The source of this T cell receptor beta chain is a study of early T cells in non-severe SARS-CoV-2 infection. The V segment lost 6 bases and the J segment 5 bases; nucleotides outside the gene matches: 7. The CDR3 spans 15 residues. Germline V gives CDR1 SNHLY, CDR2 FYNNEI. TCRdb redid the calling of the 5' RACE reads with MiXCR, one entry per CDR3 protein. The table lists tens of thousands of distinct CDR3 sequences, 10% of them singletons. The receptor was derived from an adult who was a healthcare worker with PCR-confirmed SARS-CoV-2 infection or an uninfected control (not recorded which). The chain employs TRBV2 and TRBJ2-1; 10 bases line up with TRBD2. The sample in question was whole blood, obtained at baseline. This chain's CDR3 is CASSPTLAGHNEQFF. CDR3 sequence (DNA): TGTGCCAGCAGCCCCACACTAGCGGGGCACAATGAGCAGTTCTTC.